Listed here is a single TCR beta chain. This specimen comes from a study of blood T cell repertoires in COVID-19. Study-level background: Specimens from acute and convalescent COVID-19 originated in the United States, Italy and Spain. The cDNA or gDNA used as material had been derived from T cells, B-cell-depleted T cells, or PBMCs.

Germline values: CDR1 SGDLS, CDR2 YYNGEE. This CDR3 has 16 amino acids. Trimming stripped 0 bases from V and 0 bases from J, with 11 bases between. Authors' analysis steps: How many nucleated cells were present was estimated from reference gene primer amplification. The table came from immunoSEQ multiplex PCR; TCRdb's copy has only in-frame clones and leaves some out. V and J calls and clone size are copied from that table; D and trimming were computed from the DNA. The table includes around 130,000 clones, about nine tenths detected once. The J gene is TRBJ2-3, the V gene TRBV9, with a tentative D call TRBD1 (6 bases). The receptor was derived from a woman at least 80 years old with acute or convalescent COVID-19. What was sequenced was peripheral blood. CDR3 protein: CASSVGWGLSTDTQYF. Written as DNA, the CDR3 is TGTGCCAGCAGCGTAGGGTGGGGGCTCAGCACAGATACGCAGTATTTT.